The clone carrying this T cell receptor (beta chain) came up a few times. The antigen is not known. The V gene lost 2 bases and the J gene lost 2 bases, with 12 bases spanning the gap. This CDR3 is 15 amino acids long. Deep level was the assay's run setting. TCRdb keeps only in-frame clones here, not all; method: immunoSEQ multiplex PCR. Of 2,100,000 or so clones in the sample, approximately 96% were seen once. This sample was taken from a study of shared clonotypes between healthy human individuals. General study results and limits: In contrast to clonotypes shared by all four donors, non-shared clonotypes had lower generation probabilities.

V usage is TRBV6-7 and J usage is TRBJ2-5, with no clear D. TRBV6-7 is an ORF, with its function uncertain. The clonotype comes from a man aged 18-30 years in good health. Sequencing used naive CD4+ T cells sorted from blood. Stated subset: CD45RA+ positively selected. The CDR3 region is CASSYTCKGQETQYF. The CDR3 region has the DNA TGTGCCAGCAGTTACACCTGTAAAGGGCAAGAGACCCAGTACTTC.